This is a list of T cell receptor beta chains from one sample in a study of PD-L1 blockade in urothelial cancer. Here immunoSEQ multiplex PCR was the method, and the copy in TCRdb shows in-frame clones only, minus some. The sample consists of tens of thousands of clones, roughly 91% of them appearing once. The sequenced sample was PBMCs, obtained around atezolizumab (anti-PD-L1) treatment. Receptors originate from a man aged 60 to 69 with urothelial cancer. Both conserved end residues are part of each CDR3. Each record gives: CDR3 length, J gene, D gene, V gene, clone size, CDR3 DNA, CDR3 protein. D genes are given only for firm matches. Clone sizes are given selectively: once, few, many, or a class where the clone is expanded.

length: 17
J: TRBJ2-1
D: TRBD2
V: TRBV19
size: NA
DNA: TGTGCCAGTAGTATTGCCCGATCTAGCGGGAGGGCCTATGAGCAGTTCTTC
CDR3: CASSIARSSGRAYEQFF

length: 13
J: TRBJ2-7
D: NA
V: TRBV5-1
size: NA
DNA: TGCGCCAGCAGCTTGGACAGGGAGGGCGAGCAGTACTTC
CDR3: CASSLDREGEQYF

length: 14
J: TRBJ2-7
D: TRBD1
V: TRBV18
size: NA
DNA: TGTGCCAGCTCACCACAACAGGGACAGGGCGAGCAGTACTTC
CDR3: CASSPQQGQGEQYF

length: 13
J: TRBJ1-3
D: NA
V: TRBV9
size: NA
DNA: TGTGCCAGCAGCGTAACGGCTGGAAACACCATATATTTT
CDR3: CASSVTAGNTIYF

length: 12
J: TRBJ2-5
D: NA
V: TRBV7-2
size: NA
DNA: TGTGCCAGCAGCTCCGACACAGAGACCCAGTACTTC
CDR3: CASSSDTETQYF

length: 16
J: TRBJ2-3
D: TRBD2
V: TRBV5-4
size: NA
DNA: TGTGCCAGCAGCTCCTCTCTAGCGGGGGGATCAGATACGCAGTATTTT
CDR3: CASSSSLAGGSDTQYF

length: 14
J: TRBJ2-1
D: TRBD2
V: TRBV27
size: NA
DNA: TGTGCCATACAGCGGGGGGGGGCCTACAATGAGCAGTTCTTC
CDR3: CAIQRGGAYNEQFF

length: 15
J: TRBJ1-6
D: NA
V: TRBV4-2
size: NA
DNA: TGTGCCAGCAGCCAAGGGGACGGGGGAGATTCACCCCTCCACTTT
CDR3: CASSQGDGGDSPLHF

length: 12
J: TRBJ2-7
D: TRBD1
V: TRBV5-4
size: NA
DNA: TGTGCCAGCAGCCCACAGGGGGCGATGCAGTACTTC
CDR3: CASSPQGAMQYF

length: 13
J: TRBJ2-7
D: NA
V: TRBV29-1
size: few
DNA: TGCAGCGTTGAAGATTCTATAACGAGGGAGCAGTACTTC
CDR3: CSVEDSITREQYF

length: 15
J: TRBJ2-2
D: TRBD2
V: TRBV6-5
size: NA
DNA: TGTGCCAGCAGGCCCCAGCGGGAGGTCACCGGGGAGCTGTTTTTT
CDR3: CASRPQREVTGELFF

length: 11
J: TRBJ2-1
D: NA
V: TRBV20-1
size: NA
DNA: TGCAGTGCTAGTAACAGCAACCAGCAGTTCTTC
CDR3: CSASNSNQQFF

length: 15
J: TRBJ2-7
D: NA
V: TRBV6-1
size: once
DNA: TGTGCCAGCAGTTCTATGGGGACACCTTCGGAAGAGCAGTACTTC
CDR3: CASSSMGTPSEEQYF

length: 16
J: TRBJ1-6
D: NA
V: TRBV6-5
size: NA
DNA: TGTGCCAGCAGTTTCCGCTCGACAGCCTATAATTCACCCCTCCACTTT
CDR3: CASSFRSTAYNSPLHF

length: 10
J: TRBJ1-2
D: NA
V: TRBV30
size: medium-sized
DNA: TGTGCCTGGGACAGTCCTGGCTACACCTTC
CDR3: CAWDSPGYTF

length: 13
J: TRBJ1-2
D: NA
V: TRBV27
size: NA
DNA: TGTGCCAGCAGCCCGGCGCAGGGCTATGGCTACACCTTC
CDR3: CASSPAQGYGYTF

length: 16
J: TRBJ1-2
D: NA
V: TRBV18
size: once
DNA: TGTGCCAGCTCACCAGGCGCGTCAGACATGGAAGGTGGCTACACCTTC
CDR3: CASSPGASDMEGGYTF

length: 15
J: TRBJ2-7
D: TRBD2
V: TRBV28
size: NA
DNA: TGTGCCAGCAGCCTCCCGGCAGCGGGAGGGTCCGAGCAGTACTTC
CDR3: CASSLPAAGGSEQYF

length: 10
J: TRBJ1-2
D: NA
V: TRBV19
size: once
DNA: TGTGCCCCATCTATGGGAGGGCCTACCTTC
CDR3: CAPSMGGPTF

length: 16
J: TRBJ2-7
D: TRBD2
V: TRBV5-1
size: NA
DNA: TGCGCCAGCAGCTTGGTCTTCGGAGCGGGGGGCTACGAGCAGTACTTC
CDR3: CASSLVFGAGGYEQYF

length: 15
J: TRBJ2-5
D: NA
V: TRBV11-2
size: once
DNA: TGTGCCAGCAGCTTCGGTAGGGGGGGCGGGGAGACCCAGTACTTC
CDR3: CASSFGRGGGETQYF

length: 15
J: TRBJ1-4
D: TRBD1
V: TRBV28
size: NA
DNA: TGTGCCAGCAGTTCGACAGGGGCCCATAATGAAAAACTGTTTTTT
CDR3: CASSSTGAHNEKLFF

length: 13
J: TRBJ2-1
D: NA
V: TRBV28
size: NA
DNA: TGTGCCAGCCACTTCGGGGATTACAATGAGCAGTTCTTC
CDR3: CASHFGDYNEQFF

length: 14
J: TRBJ1-1
D: NA
V: TRBV5-6
size: NA
DNA: TGTGCCAGCAGCACTTGGGGGGGTAGCACTGAAGCTTTCTTT
CDR3: CASSTWGGSTEAFF

length: 14
J: TRBJ1-1
D: NA
V: TRBV6-6
size: NA
DNA: TGTGCCAGCGGGGGGGGGAAAGGGGATCCTGAAGCTTTCTTT
CDR3: CASGGGKGDPEAFF

length: 15
J: TRBJ2-1
D: TRBD2
V: TRBV7-2
size: NA
DNA: TGTGCCAGCAGTCGAGATAGCGGGGGAAGTAATGAGCAGTTCTTC
CDR3: CASSRDSGGSNEQFF

length: 16
J: TRBJ1-6
D: TRBD1
V: TRBV11-2
size: NA
DNA: TGTGCCAGCAGCTCCGCGGCAGGGGGGATAGGGTCACCCCTCCACTTT
CDR3: CASSSAAGGIGSPLHF

length: 16
J: TRBJ2-6
D: NA
V: TRBV5-1
size: NA
DNA: TGCGCCAGCAGCTTGGGGGGAGATTCTGGGGCCAACGTCCTGACTTTC
CDR3: CASSLGGDSGANVLTF

length: 16
J: TRBJ1-1
D: NA
V: TRBV19
size: few
DNA: TGTGCCAGTTCCTCTTTGTTAGGGGTTTGGAGCACTGAAGCTTTCTTT
CDR3: CASSSLLGVWSTEAFF

length: 13
J: TRBJ1-4
D: NA
V: TRBV19
size: NA
DNA: TGTGCCAGTAGTGTGCAGGGCGCTGAAAAACTGTTTTTT
CDR3: CASSVQGAEKLFF

length: 16
J: TRBJ2-2
D: TRBD2
V: TRBV27
size: NA
DNA: TGTGCCAGCACCCCGGGGGGACTAGCGGCTGCCGGGGAGCTGTTTTTT
CDR3: CASTPGGLAAAGELFF

length: 18
J: TRBJ2-3
D: NA
V: TRBV28
size: NA
DNA: TGTGCCAGCAGTTTACCCCAGAGGGGGGGGGCCTTCACAGATACGCAGTATTTT
CDR3: CASSLPQRGGAFTDTQYF

length: 14
J: TRBJ2-1
D: NA
V: TRBV5-8
size: NA
DNA: TGTGCCAGCAGCTTCGGGGGTACGGACAATGAGCAGTTCTTC
CDR3: CASSFGGTDNEQFF

length: 15
J: TRBJ1-3
D: NA
V: TRBV6-5
size: NA
DNA: TGTGCCAGCAGTTACGGCAGGCCCTCTGGAAACACCATATATTTT
CDR3: CASSYGRPSGNTIYF

length: 16
J: TRBJ2-3
D: TRBD2
V: TRBV7-9
size: NA
DNA: TGTGCCAGCAGGCAGACTAGCGGGAGAGCGACAGATACGCAGTATTTT
CDR3: CASRQTSGRATDTQYF

length: 15
J: TRBJ2-3
D: TRBD2
V: TRBV10-3
size: NA
DNA: TGTGCCATCAGTGGACTAGCGGAAAACACAGATACGCAGTATTTT
CDR3: CAISGLAENTDTQYF

length: 14
J: TRBJ2-3
D: TRBD2
V: TRBV19
size: NA
DNA: TGTGCCAGTAGTATCTCAGCGGGGGGAGATACGCAGTATTTT
CDR3: CASSISAGGDTQYF

length: 12
J: TRBJ2-7
D: NA
V: TRBV9
size: once
DNA: TGTGCCAGCAGCCCCAGCGGGTACGAGCAGTACTTC
CDR3: CASSPSGYEQYF

length: 14
J: TRBJ1-1
D: NA
V: TRBV5-8
size: NA
DNA: TGTGCCAGCAGCTTGGGGGTGCGGGGCACTGAAGCTTTCTTT
CDR3: CASSLGVRGTEAFF

length: 14
J: TRBJ2-1
D: NA
V: TRBV6-6
size: once
DNA: TGTGCCAGCACAGATTACAGGGCTGGCAATGAGCAGTTCTTC
CDR3: CASTDYRAGNEQFF

length: 17
J: TRBJ2-3
D: TRBD2
V: TRBV7-8
size: NA
DNA: TGTGCCAGCAGCCCCGCCTTGGCTAGCGGGAGCACAGATACGCAGTATTTT
CDR3: CASSPALASGSTDTQYF

length: 15
J: TRBJ2-7
D: TRBD2
V: TRBV6-1
size: few
DNA: TGTGCCAGCAGTGAAGCTCGGGGAGGGCCCCACGAGCAGTACTTC
CDR3: CASSEARGGPHEQYF

length: 14
J: TRBJ2-4
D: NA
V: TRBV4-3
size: once
DNA: TGCGCCAGCAGCCCCCATAAGCCGGGGGACATTCAGTACTTC
CDR3: CASSPHKPGDIQYF

length: 14
J: TRBJ2-7
D: NA
V: TRBV6-6
size: few
DNA: TGTGCCAGCGGACTAAAAGGGGGCGACTACGAGCAGTACTTC
CDR3: CASGLKGGDYEQYF

length: 14
J: TRBJ2-7
D: TRBD1
V: TRBV4-2
size: NA
DNA: TGTGCCAGCAGCCAGGGACAGGGGGCATACGAGCAGTACTTC
CDR3: CASSQGQGAYEQYF

length: 14
J: TRBJ2-7
D: NA
V: TRBV7-8
size: NA
DNA: TGTGCCAGCAGTTTGCGGAGGGAGGCCTACGAGCAGTACTTC
CDR3: CASSLRREAYEQYF

length: 14
J: TRBJ2-7
D: TRBD2
V: TRBV10-1
size: NA
DNA: TGCGCCAGCAGTGTCGGGACTAGCGGGACCGAGCAGTACTTC
CDR3: CASSVGTSGTEQYF